This T cell receptor (beta chain) was found in a study of response to subunit inactivated influenza vaccine. This CDR3 has 13 amino acids. Germline V gives CDR1 LGHDT, CDR2 YNNKEL (reference sequence). The V gene lost 1 base and the J gene lost 10 bases, with 8 bases spanning the gap. Findings of the study overall: Authors suggested few new T cells are recruited by each seasonal influenza vaccination.

A note on this clonotype: Its antigen is as yet unknown.

One entry per CDR3 protein results from TCRdb running MiXCR on the RT-PCR reads. Of just over 300,000 distinct CDR3 sequences listed, around 20% are singletons. The receptor was isolated from a man aged 50 to 69 who received an inactivated influenza vaccine. The starting material was PBMCs from blood, obtained less than 22 months after vaccination. J is TRBJ2-6 and V is TRBV3-1; D is unclear. The CDR3 DNA follows: TGTGCCAGCAGCCAAGGGTCTCCAAACGTCCTGACTTTC. Protein product: CASSQGSPNVLTF.